Below, one T cell receptor beta chain is given with its context. Its antigen is still unknown. Produced via immunoSEQ multiplex PCR; TCRdb's table is partial and in-frame only. The repertoire includes about 190,000 clones, around nine tenths of them detected once, and approximately 4% sits in the top ten. The data stem from a study of T cell responses to AZD1222 COVID-19 vaccine. Findings of the study overall: Only six or seven AZD1222 recipients were seropositive at baseline. Repertoires were obtained solely post-peak T cell response. Among vaccine-associated CD4 TCRs, coverage spanned spike, with dominance at 160-218 and 743-854.

Germline V CDR1 and CDR2: SGHNT, YENEEA. V trimming: 3 bases; J trimming: 2 bases; junction bases outside the gene matches: 4. This CDR3 has 16 residues. The chain employs TRBV11-3 and TRBJ1-5, with TRBD1 matching 10 bases. The sequenced sample was peripheral blood, obtained 28 days after the second dose of the MenACWY control vaccine. This clonotype was obtained from an adult who received the MenACWY meningococcal vaccine as a control. The CDR3 spells CASSLGTGVGNQPQHF. The CDR3 DNA follows: TGTGCCAGCAGCTTGGGGACAGGGGTGGGCAATCAGCCCCAGCATTTT.